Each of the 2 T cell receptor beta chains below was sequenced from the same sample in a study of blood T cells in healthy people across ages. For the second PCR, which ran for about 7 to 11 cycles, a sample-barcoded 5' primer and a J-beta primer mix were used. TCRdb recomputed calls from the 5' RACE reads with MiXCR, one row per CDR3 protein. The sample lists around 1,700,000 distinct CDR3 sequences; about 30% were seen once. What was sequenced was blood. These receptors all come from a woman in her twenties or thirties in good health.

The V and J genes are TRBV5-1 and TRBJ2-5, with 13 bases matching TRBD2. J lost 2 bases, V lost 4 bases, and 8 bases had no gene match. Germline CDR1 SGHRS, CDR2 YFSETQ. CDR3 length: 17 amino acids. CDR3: CASSPGLAGASQETQYF. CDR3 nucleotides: TGCGCCAGCAGCCCCGGACTAGCGGGGGCATCGCAAGAGACCCAGTACTTC.

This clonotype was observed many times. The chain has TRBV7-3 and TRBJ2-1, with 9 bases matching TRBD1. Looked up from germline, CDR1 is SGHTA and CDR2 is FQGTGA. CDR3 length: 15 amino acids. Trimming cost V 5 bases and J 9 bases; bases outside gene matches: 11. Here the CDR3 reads CASSTGQGIGGEQFF. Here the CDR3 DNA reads TGTGCCAGCAGCACAGGACAGGGGATCGGTGGTGAGCAGTTCTTC.